A single sample is the source of the 32 T cell receptor beta chains below, sequenced in a study of Ad26.COV2.S vaccination and SARS-CoV-2 variants. The sample's treatment: about 20 received Ad26.COV2.S at low or high dose, single or two shots; several received placebo; per-sample allocation not given. Sample collection was performed on day 63 after the first vaccine or placebo injection. Measured with immunoSEQ multiplex PCR; TCRdb has only the in-frame clones, and not every one. The sample lists nearly 400,000 clones, approximately 91% occurring once. Here the sequenced sample was peripheral blood, taken in a trial of Ad26.COV2.S vaccine versus placebo. Receptor source: a person between 18 and 60 years old who received the Ad26.COV2.S COVID-19 vaccine or a placebo.

The V call is TRBV11-2, the J call TRBJ2-3, with a weak D call TRBD1 (6 bases). Trimming cost V 8 bases and J 1 base, with 10 bases left between them. The CDR3 runs to 13 residues. Germline values: CDR1 SGHAT, CDR2 FQNNGV. This CDR3 reads CASAGVGTDTQYF. CDR3 sequence (DNA): TGTGCCAGCGCAGGGGTCGGCACAGATACGCAGTATTTT.

J is TRBJ2-1 and V is TRBV19; D perhaps matches TRBD1 (6 bases). The CDR3 runs to 15 residues. Per germline, CDR1 LNHDA and CDR2 SQIVND (reference sequence). The germline V and J ends were trimmed by 3 bases and 3 bases, with 12 bases remaining between them. CDR3 sequence (DNA): TGTGCCAGTAGTATCGATAGGGACATCTACAATGAGCAGTTCTTC. This sequence encodes CASSIDRDIYNEQFF.

The J gene is TRBJ1-2, the V gene TRBV12-3 or TRBV12-4; D call uncertain. Trimming shortened V by 5 bases and J by 8 bases, and 15 bases separated the two germline ends. This CDR3 comprises 13 residues. For the CDR3, the DNA is TGTGCCAGCAGTCCAGCACAGCTTGGGGGCTACACCTTC. It encodes CASSPAQLGGYTF.

V and J are TRBV6-5 and TRBJ2-4, with D perhaps matching TRBD2 (6 bases). With 8 bases removed from V and 9 bases from J, the gap between germline ends came to 14 bases. The germline CDR1 and CDR2 sequences are MNHEY and SVGAGI. CDR3 length equals 12 residues. CDR3 nucleotide sequence: TGTGCCAGCTCGCGGGATGGGGTCATTCAGTACTTC. It yields the protein CASSRDGVIQYF.

V and J are TRBV28 and TRBJ2-1, with 9 bases fitting TRBD2. The CDR3 covers 18 residues. Germline CDR1 is MDHEN and CDR2 is SYDVKM. After removal of 3 bases from V and 9 bases from J, the junction contained 18 bases not matched to a gene. The CDR3 reads CASSFQPGGAGGRGEQFF. In DNA, the CDR3 is TGTGCCAGCAGTTTTCAACCAGGGGGAGCGGGAGGAAGGGGTGAGCAGTTCTTC.

This clone has a single count. This same CDR3 is encoded by further DNA sequences in the sample. This sequence joins TRBV11-2 and TRBJ2-1; 13 bases are shared with TRBD2. V shed 5 bases, J shed 7 bases, and the junction held 5 bases outside the gene matches. The V gene's germline CDR1 is SGHAT and CDR2 FQNNGV. This CDR3 spans 15 amino acids. In DNA form, the CDR3 reads TGTGCCAGCAGCCTGGGACTAGCGGGATCTAATGAGCAGTTCTTC. Translation: CASSLGLAGSNEQFF. The full variable domain, its missing parts supplied by reference TRBV11-2 and TRBJ2-1, is EAGVAQSPRYKIIEKRQSVAFWCNPISGHATLYWYQQILGQGPKLLIQFQNNGVVDDSQLPKDRFSAERLKGVDSTLKIQPAKLEDSAVYLCASSLGLAGSNEQFFGPGTRLTVL.

This rearrangement joins TRBV5-6 to TRBJ1-2, with 9 bases matching TRBD1. CDR1 and CDR2 (germline): SGHDT, YYEEEE. The CDR3 runs to 17 residues. J lost 1 base, V lost 4 bases, and 11 bases had no gene match. The CDR3 spells CASSGLPAGQGNYGYTF. The CDR3 nucleotides read TGTGCCAGCAGCGGATTACCCGCGGGACAGGGTAACTATGGCTACACCTTC.

The chain has TRBV15 and TRBJ2-7; 8 bases match TRBD2. The germline V gene encodes CDR1 LNHNV and CDR2 YYDKDF (reference sequence). The CDR3 is 16 residues long. The ends lost 0 bases at V and 3 bases at J; junction bases unmatched: 7. The CDR3 DNA follows: TGTGCCACCAGCAGAGAAGTCCCGGGACTAGTCTACGAGCAGTACTTC. Translated, it gives CATSREVPGLVYEQYF.

V is TRBV6-4 and J is TRBJ2-3, with 9 bases lining up with TRBD2. This CDR3 is built from 16 residues. From germline, CDR1 is MRHNA and CDR2 SNTAGT. The V segment lost 4 bases and the J segment 3 bases; nucleotides outside the gene matches: 8. This chain's CDR3 is CASSALAGGSTDTQYF. The CDR3 DNA follows: TGTGCCAGCAGTGCATTGGCGGGAGGGTCGACAGATACGCAGTATTTT.

The chain carries TRBV5-1 and TRBJ2-2, with 14 bases fitting TRBD2. Germline CDR1 reads SGHRS; CDR2 reads YFSETQ. The V segment lost 3 bases and the J segment 7 bases; nucleotides outside the gene matches: 5. The length of the CDR3 is 16 residues. The CDR3 is CASSSGLAGVDGELFF. For the CDR3, the DNA is TGCGCCAGCAGCTCGGGACTAGCGGGAGTTGACGGGGAGCTGTTTTTT.

This clone was seen just once. CDR3 coding DNA: TGTGCCAGCAGCCGTCCGGACAGGGGAGATACGCAGTATTTT. As protein: CASSRPDRGDTQYF. V gene TRBV5-4 combines with J gene TRBJ2-3; 9 nucleotides agree with TRBD1. The trim removed 4 bases at V and 5 bases at J, leaving 5 bases unmatched. The length of the CDR3 is 14 residues. From germline, CDR1 is SGHNT and CDR2 YYREEE (reference sequence).

CDR3 in amino acids: CASSWRFALGRQETQYF. The CDR3 DNA follows: TGTGCCAGTAGTTGGCGATTCGCCTTGGGGCGGCAAGAGACCCAGTACTTC. The chain combines TRBV19 with TRBJ2-5, with a tentative D call TRBD1 (5 bases). Germline V gene sequence: CDR1 LNHDA, CDR2 SQIVND (reference sequence). The CDR3 has 17 amino acids. V was clipped by 5 bases and J by 2 bases, with 21 bases between them.

The chain carries TRBV11-1 and TRBJ1-2, with 7 bases matching TRBD1. This CDR3 has 15 residues. V lost 5 bases, J lost 4 bases, and 10 bases stayed unmatched. Germline V lookup: CDR1 SGHAT, CDR2 FQDESV (reference sequence). This CDR3 reads CASSIPGTATYGYTF. The CDR3 DNA reads TGTGCCAGCAGCATACCCGGGACAGCAACCTATGGCTACACCTTC.

The chain joins TRBV9 to TRBJ1-4; D possibly corresponds to TRBD1 (5 bases). Germline CDR1 and CDR2: SGDLS and YYNGEE. CDR3 size: 16 residues. V shed 0 bases and J shed 2 bases, with 11 bases lying between them. In DNA, the CDR3 is TGTGCCAGCAGCGTAGCTGTCGGGGGGACTAATGAAAAACTGTTTTTT. The encoded protein is CASSVAVGGTNEKLFF. The full variable domain, in which reference TRBV9 and TRBJ1-4 provide the parts outside the CDR3, is DSGVTQTPKHLITATGQRVTLRCSPRSGDLSVYWYQQSLDQGLQFLIQYYNGEERAKGNILERFSAQQFPDLHSELNLSSLELGDSALYFCASSVAVGGTNEKLFFGSGTQLSVL.

The genes are TRBV4-1 and TRBJ1-4; D ambiguous. The CDR3 extends over 16 amino acids. V lost 2 bases and J 2 bases, leaving 12 bases between the germline ends. Germline CDR1 and CDR2: MGHRA and YSYEKL. The CDR3 loop is CASSQLMGYTNEKLFF. The CDR3 bases are TGCGCCAGCAGCCAACTGATGGGCTACACTAATGAAAAACTGTTTTTT.

The CDR3 region is CATSDSLWTEGYTF. CDR3 coding DNA: TGTGCCACCAGTGATTCCCTGTGGACGGAAGGCTACACCTTC. This sequence joins TRBV24-1 and TRBJ1-2; no definite D call. This CDR3 region has 14 residues. Germline V gene lookup returns CDR1 KGHDR and CDR2 SFDVKD. V was pared by 2 bases and J by 8 bases, with 14 bases between.

This clone has only one observation. The genes are TRBV5-6 and TRBJ1-2, with D maybe TRBD1 (5 bases). The CDR3 is 13 residues long. Germline V gene sequence: CDR1 SGHDT, CDR2 YYEEEE. Trimming stripped 4 bases from V and 2 bases from J, with 9 bases between. DNA of the CDR3: TGTGCCAGCAGCCCCCGGGGGAACTATGGCTACACCTTC. The encoded protein is CASSPRGNYGYTF. The full variable domain, rest sourced from reference TRBV5-6 and TRBJ1-2, is DAGVTQSPTHLIKTRGQQVTLRCSPKSGHDTVSWYQQALGQGPQFIFQYYEEEERQRGNFPDRFSGHQFPNYSSELNVNALLLGDSALYLCASSPRGNYGYTFGSGTRLTVV.

This chain links TRBV7-9 with TRBJ2-1, with TRBD2 identical over 14 bases. CDR1 is SEHNR and CDR2 is FQNEAQ in the germline V gene (reference sequence). The V gene end was trimmed by 1 base and the J gene end by 0 bases; junction bases not matched to a gene: 5. The CDR3 extends over 19 amino acids. CDR3 loop: CASSLGAGTSGSSYNEQFF. The DNA for the CDR3 is TGTGCCAGCAGCTTAGGTGCCGGGACTAGCGGGAGCTCCTACAATGAGCAGTTCTTC. The full variable domain, its missing parts supplied by reference TRBV7-9 and TRBJ2-1, is DTGVSQNPRHKITKRGQNVTFRCDPISEHNRLYWYRQTLGQGPEFLTYFQNEAQLEKSRLLSDRFSAERPKGSFSTLEIQRTEQGDSAMYLCASSLGAGTSGSSYNEQFFGPGTRLTVL.

The chain has TRBV6-6 and TRBJ1-6; D unclear. This CDR3 has 14 amino acids. Germline V lookup: CDR1 MNHNY, CDR2 SVGAGI (reference sequence). Between the trimmed V and J ends, which lost 5 bases and 5 bases, there was a span of 10 bases. CDR3 nucleotide sequence: TGTGCCAGCAGTCCCCAGGTGAATAATTCACCCCTCCACTTT. Encoded protein: CASSPQVNNSPLHF.

The sample holds one count of this clone. The CDR3 region is CASSYTGTAGSGANVLTF. In DNA form, the CDR3 reads TGCGCCAGCAGCTACACCGGGACCGCCGGCTCTGGGGCCAACGTCCTGACTTTC. This sequence joins TRBV5-1 and TRBJ2-6; D assignment may be TRBD1 or TRBD2 (5 bases each). V dropped 3 bases and J dropped 0 bases, with 16 bases sitting between them. CDR3 size: 18 residues. CDR1 and CDR2 from the germline V gene are SGHRS and YFSETQ.

CDR3 loop: CASSHRGTGLVGYNEQFF. CDR3 bases: TGTGCCAGCAGCCACCGCGGGACAGGGTTGGTGGGCTACAATGAGCAGTTCTTC. The V and J genes are TRBV11-2 and TRBJ2-1, with 9 bases identical to TRBD1. Germline V gene sequence: CDR1 SGHAT, CDR2 FQNNGV. CDR3 size: 18 residues. J lost 3 bases, V lost 5 bases, and 14 bases had no gene match.

This rearrangement joins TRBV11-3 to TRBJ1-6; D not resolved. The V and J ends lost 6 bases and 5 bases respectively, with 5 bases between them. CDR1 is SGHNT, CDR2 YENEEA, per germline. The CDR3 totals 12 residues. CDR3 nucleotide sequence: TGTGCCAGCAGGTTAAATAATTCACCCCTCCACTTT. Its translation is CASRLNNSPLHF.

The V call is TRBV12-5, the J call TRBJ1-1, with D tentatively TRBD1 (5 bases). V lost 7 bases, J lost 2 bases, and 14 bases lay in between. The V gene's germline CDR1 is LGHNT and CDR2 FRNRAP. CDR3 length: 14 residues. The CDR3 loop reads CASALGGVNTEAFF. DNA of the CDR3: TGTGCTAGTGCCCTAGGAGGGGTCAACACTGAAGCTTTCTTT.

This chain joins TRBV19 and TRBJ2-4, with 8 positions matching TRBD2. Per the germline V gene, CDR1 is LNHDA and CDR2 is SQIVND (reference sequence). The CDR3 is made up of 15 amino acids. J was trimmed by 2 bases and V by 4 bases; bases with no gene match: 4. In DNA, the CDR3 is TGTGCCAGTAGTAAGCGGGAGCTGACCAAAAACATTCAGTACTTC. Translating it yields CASSKRELTKNIQYF.

The chain recombines TRBV5-4 with TRBJ1-6; 8 bases agree with TRBD1. The CDR3 length is 14 residues. CDR1 and CDR2 (germline): SGHNT, YYREEE (reference sequence). The V segment lost 3 bases and the J segment 8 bases; nucleotides outside the gene matches: 4. CDR3 in DNA: TGTGCCAGCAGCTCCCAGGGGGCGTATTCACCCCTCCACTTT. Its translation: CASSSQGAYSPLHF.

V is TRBV4-2 and J is TRBJ1-5, with TRBD1 matching 7 bases. Germline V gene lookup returns CDR1 LGHNA and CDR2 YNFKEQ. The CDR3 extends over 16 amino acids. The V gene end was trimmed by 0 bases and the J gene end by 4 bases; junction bases not matched to a gene: 6. This chain's CDR3 is CASSQDVIQGNQPQHF. CDR3 DNA: TGTGCCAGCAGCCAAGATGTAATACAGGGGAATCAGCCCCAGCATTTT.

V usage is TRBV28 and J usage is TRBJ2-5; 15 bases map to TRBD2. The CDR3 consists of 20 residues. The junction had 16 bases not matched to a gene; V was cut back by 5 bases and J by 3 bases. CDR1 is MDHEN, CDR2 SYDVKM, per germline. The CDR3 DNA is TGTGCCAGCAGTCCTATATGGAGGACTAGCGGGAGGGACAGGAAAGAGACCCAGTACTTC. This translates into CASSPIWRTSGRDRKETQYF.

The chain employs TRBV7-9 and TRBJ1-2; D might be TRBD1 (5 bases). V lost 0 bases, J lost 6 bases, and 5 bases lay in between. The CDR3 totals 12 residues. The V gene's germline CDR1 is SEHNR and CDR2 FQNEAQ (reference sequence). The CDR3 protein is CASSLAGDGYTF. The CDR3 DNA is TGTGCCAGCAGCTTAGCAGGGGATGGCTACACCTTC.

This chain links TRBV28 with TRBJ1-5; weak D call: TRBD1 (5 bases). The CDR3 runs to 15 residues. Germline V gives CDR1 MDHEN, CDR2 SYDVKM. V was cut by 2 bases and J by 8 bases, with 16 bases left in between. The CDR3: CASSLGDRLIKPQHF. The CDR3, as DNA: TGTGCCAGCAGTTTAGGAGACAGACTAATCAAGCCCCAGCATTTT.

This chain connects TRBV2 to TRBJ2-1; 8 nucleotides match TRBD2. Looked up from germline, CDR1 is SNHLY and CDR2 is FYNNEI. This CDR3 region has 15 residues. J gave up 4 bases and V 6 bases, and 8 bases lay outside the gene matches. The CDR3 here is CASRRAGVVYNEQFF. The CDR3 coding sequence is TGTGCCAGCAGGAGAGCGGGAGTAGTTTACAATGAGCAGTTCTTC. Full variable domain (remainder filled in from reference TRBV2 and TRBJ2-1): EPEVTQTPSHQVTQMGQEVILRCVPISNHLYFYWYRQILGQKVEFLVSFYNNEISEKSEIFDDQFSVERPDGSNFTLKIRSTKLEDSAMYFCASRRAGVVYNEQFFGPGTRLTVL.

CDR3 sequence reads: CASSQENFPRFF. The CDR3 DNA reads TGTGCCAGCAGCCAAGAAAACTTTCCCCGGTTCTTC. V usage is TRBV3-1 (or the pseudogene TRBV3-2) and J usage is TRBJ2-1; D is undetermined. The CDR3 loop spans 12 amino acids. Trimming left V 0 bases short and J 15 bases short, with 12 bases between. Germline V gives CDR1 LGHDT, CDR2 YNNKEL (reference sequence).

This clone was observed a single time. The chain uses TRBV7-8 and TRBJ1-3; D gene ambiguous. The V and J ends lost 4 bases and 0 bases respectively, with 10 bases between them. The CDR3 is 15 amino acids. Germline V gene lookup returns CDR1 SGHVS and CDR2 FQNEAQ. CDR3 amino acids: CASSSSWGSGNTIYF. The CDR3 DNA sequence: TGTGCCAGCAGCTCGTCTTGGGGCTCTGGAAACACCATATATTTT.